This T cell receptor (beta chain) came from a study of Graves' ophthalmopathy and Graves' hyperthyroidism. The CDR3 is 15 amino acids. With 5 bases clipped from V and 7 bases from J, the junction kept 8 bases outside the gene matches. Germline V gene data show CDR1 as SNHLY and CDR2 as FYNNEI. Study observations and caveats: Most expanded thyroid clonotypes above 0.001 frequency also appeared in blood. Predictions made by the model for ophthalmopathy progression reached approximately 70% sensitivity and less than 80% specificity.

As the template, RNA transcripts were used to amplify TCR beta CDR3 regions. First-round RT-PCR relied on HTBI primers, and a second-round multiplex PCR came next. TCRdb used MiXCR to reprocess the multiplex PCR reads, holding one entry per CDR3 protein. The profile covers about 240,000 distinct CDR3 sequences, with roughly 50% appearing a single time and about half taken by the ten largest. A remark on this clonotype: The antigen is unknown.

Ophthalmopathy donors' eye disease showed moderate-to-severe activity, CAS of at least 3, NOSPECS of at least 4 and duration under 3 months. The PBMC fraction was derived from more than 8 ml of fresh peripheral blood. This TCR was sampled from an adult man with Graves' ophthalmopathy. This chain connects TRBV2 to TRBJ2-1; 10 bases agree with TRBD2. Sample: peripheral blood. CDR3 in DNA: TGTGCCAGCAGTTCACTAGCGGGGTGGGGGAATGAGCAGTTCTTC. This sequence encodes CASSSLAGWGNEQFF.